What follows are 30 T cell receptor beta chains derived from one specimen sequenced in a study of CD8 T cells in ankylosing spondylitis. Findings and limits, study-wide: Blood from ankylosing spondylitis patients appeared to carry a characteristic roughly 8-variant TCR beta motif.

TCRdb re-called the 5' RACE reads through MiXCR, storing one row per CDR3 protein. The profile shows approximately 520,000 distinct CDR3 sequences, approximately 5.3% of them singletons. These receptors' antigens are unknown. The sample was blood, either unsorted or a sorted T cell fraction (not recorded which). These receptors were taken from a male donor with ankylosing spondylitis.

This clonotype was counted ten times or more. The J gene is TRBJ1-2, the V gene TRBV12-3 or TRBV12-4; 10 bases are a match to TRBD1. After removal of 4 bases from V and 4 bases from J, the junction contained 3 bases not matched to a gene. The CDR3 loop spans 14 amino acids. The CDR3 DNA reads TGTGCCAGCAGTTCCCGGACAGGGGGCTATGGCTACACCTTC. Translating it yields CASSSRTGGYGYTF.

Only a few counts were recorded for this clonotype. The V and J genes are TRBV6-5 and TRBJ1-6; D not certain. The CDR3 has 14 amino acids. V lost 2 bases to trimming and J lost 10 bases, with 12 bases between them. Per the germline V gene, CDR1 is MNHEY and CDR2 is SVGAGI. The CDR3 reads CASSYVLRGSPLHF. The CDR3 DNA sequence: TGTGCCAGCAGTTACGTGCTACGAGGGTCACCCCTCCACTTT.

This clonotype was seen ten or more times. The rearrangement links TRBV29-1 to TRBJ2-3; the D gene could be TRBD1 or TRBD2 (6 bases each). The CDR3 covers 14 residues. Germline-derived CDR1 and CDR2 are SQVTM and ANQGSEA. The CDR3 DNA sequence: TGCAGTTACAACCCCCGGGGGCCTACAGATACGCAGTATTTT. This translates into CSYNPRGPTDTQYF.

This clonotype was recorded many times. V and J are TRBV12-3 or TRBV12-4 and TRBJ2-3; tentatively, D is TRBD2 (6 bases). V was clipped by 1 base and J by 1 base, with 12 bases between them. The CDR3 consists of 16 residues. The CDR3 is CASSLGLGGGTDTQYF. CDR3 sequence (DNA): TGTGCCAGCAGTTTAGGTTTGGGGGGTGGCACAGATACGCAGTATTTT.

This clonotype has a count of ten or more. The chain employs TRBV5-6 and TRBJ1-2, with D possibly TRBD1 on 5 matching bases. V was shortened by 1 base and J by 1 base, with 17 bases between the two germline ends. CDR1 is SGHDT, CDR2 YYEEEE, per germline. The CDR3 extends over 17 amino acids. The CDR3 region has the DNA TGTGCCAGCAGCTTGTGGGTTTCAGGGATCCATAACTATGGCTACACCTTC. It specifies CASSLWVSGIHNYGYTF. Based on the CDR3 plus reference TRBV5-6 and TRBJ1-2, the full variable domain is DAGVTQSPTHLIKTRGQQVTLRCSPKSGHDTVSWYQQALGQGPQFIFQYYEEEERQRGNFPDRFSGHQFPNYSSELNVNALLLGDSALYLCASSLWVSGIHNYGYTFGSGTRLTVV.

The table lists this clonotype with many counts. In DNA, the CDR3 is TGTGCCAGCAGCCCATTAGCGGAATCTAGCACAGATACGCAGTATTTT. This sequence encodes CASSPLAESSTDTQYF. The chain carries TRBV7-6 and TRBJ2-3, with D maybe TRBD2 (6 bases). The length of the CDR3 is 16 residues. Germline V gene sequence: CDR1 SGHVS, CDR2 FNYEAQ. With 5 bases removed from V and 0 bases from J, the gap between germline ends came to 15 bases.

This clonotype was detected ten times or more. CDR3 in amino acids: CASSLAQGYEQYF. The CDR3 DNA reads TGTGCCAGCAGCCTCGCCCAGGGATACGAGCAGTACTTC. V and J are TRBV7-8 and TRBJ2-7; perhaps TRBD1 as D (5 bases). CDR1 SGHVS and CDR2 FQNEAQ come from the germline V gene. V gave up 5 bases and J gave up 4 bases, with 12 bases separating them. CDR3 size: 13 residues.

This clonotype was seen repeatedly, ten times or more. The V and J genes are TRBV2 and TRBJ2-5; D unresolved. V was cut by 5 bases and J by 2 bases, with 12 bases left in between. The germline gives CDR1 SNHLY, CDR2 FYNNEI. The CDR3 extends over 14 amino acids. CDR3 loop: CASSRLGGQETQYF. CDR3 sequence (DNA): TGTGCCAGCAGTCGACTGGGTGGGCAAGAGACCCAGTACTTC.

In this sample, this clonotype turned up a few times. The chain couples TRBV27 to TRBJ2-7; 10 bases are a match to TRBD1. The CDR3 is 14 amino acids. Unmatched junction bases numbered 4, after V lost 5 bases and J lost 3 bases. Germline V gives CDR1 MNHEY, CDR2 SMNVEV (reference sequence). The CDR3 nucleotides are TGTGCCAGCAGTCCGTGGGACAGGGGCTACGAGCAGTACTTC. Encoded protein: CASSPWDRGYEQYF.

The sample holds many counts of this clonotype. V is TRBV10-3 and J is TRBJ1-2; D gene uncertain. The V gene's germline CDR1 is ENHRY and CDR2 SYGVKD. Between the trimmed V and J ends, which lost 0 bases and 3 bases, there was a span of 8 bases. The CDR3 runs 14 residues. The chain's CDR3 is CAISESTGHYGYTF. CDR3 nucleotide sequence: TGTGCCATCAGTGAGTCGACCGGGCACTATGGCTACACCTTC.

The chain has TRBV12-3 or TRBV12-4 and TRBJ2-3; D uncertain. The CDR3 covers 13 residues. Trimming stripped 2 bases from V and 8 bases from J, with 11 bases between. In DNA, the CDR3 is TGTGCCAGCAGTTTAAACTTCGAAGCTACGCAGTATTTT. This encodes CASSLNFEATQYF.

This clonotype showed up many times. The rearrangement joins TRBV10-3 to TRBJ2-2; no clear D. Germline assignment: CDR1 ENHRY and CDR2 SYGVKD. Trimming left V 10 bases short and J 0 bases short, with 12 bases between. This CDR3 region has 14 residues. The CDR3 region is CATRPAANTGELFF. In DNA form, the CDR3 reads TGTGCCACCCGACCGGCCGCGAACACCGGGGAGCTGTTTTTT.

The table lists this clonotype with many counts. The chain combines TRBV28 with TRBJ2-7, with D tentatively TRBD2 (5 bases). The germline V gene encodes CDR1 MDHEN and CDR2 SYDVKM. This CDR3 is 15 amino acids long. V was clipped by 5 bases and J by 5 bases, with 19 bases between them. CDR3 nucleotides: TGTGCCAGCAGTCCAACCGGGATCCCTCGGGACGAGCAGTACTTC. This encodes CASSPTGIPRDEQYF.

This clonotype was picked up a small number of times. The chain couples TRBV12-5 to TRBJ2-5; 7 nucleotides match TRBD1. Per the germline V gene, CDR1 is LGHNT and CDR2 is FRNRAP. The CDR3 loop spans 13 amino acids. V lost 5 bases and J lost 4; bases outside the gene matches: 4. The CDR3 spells CASGLRDRETQYF. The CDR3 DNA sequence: TGTGCTAGTGGTCTTCGGGACAGAGAGACCCAGTACTTC.

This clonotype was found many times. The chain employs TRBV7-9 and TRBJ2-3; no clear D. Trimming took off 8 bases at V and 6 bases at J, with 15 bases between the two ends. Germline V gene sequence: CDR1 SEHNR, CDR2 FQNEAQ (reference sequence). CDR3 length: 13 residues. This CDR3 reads CASPTQSADTQYF. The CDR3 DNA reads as TGTGCCAGCCCCACTCAGTCAGCCGATACGCAGTATTTT.

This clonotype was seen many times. This CDR3 reads CASSARARGWYNEQFF. The CDR3 bases are TGTGCCAGCAGCGCCCGCGCCAGAGGTTGGTACAATGAGCAGTTCTTC. The rearrangement joins TRBV7-2 to TRBJ2-1, with D uncertain. The V end was cut by 5 bases, the J end by 4 bases, with 18 bases between. This CDR3 has 16 residues. CDR1 and CDR2 from the germline V gene are SGHTA and FQGNSA.

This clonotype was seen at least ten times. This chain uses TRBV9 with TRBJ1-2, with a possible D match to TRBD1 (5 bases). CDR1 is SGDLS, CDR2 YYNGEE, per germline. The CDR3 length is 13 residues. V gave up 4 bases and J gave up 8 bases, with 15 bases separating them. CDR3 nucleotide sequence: TGTGCCAGCAGCTCCGGGACGGTCATGGGCTACACCTTC. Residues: CASSSGTVMGYTF.

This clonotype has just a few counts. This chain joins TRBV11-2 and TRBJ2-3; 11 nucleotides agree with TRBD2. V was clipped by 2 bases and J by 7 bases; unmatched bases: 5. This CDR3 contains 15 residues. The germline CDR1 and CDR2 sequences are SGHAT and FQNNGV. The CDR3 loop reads CASSLSTSGRYTQYF. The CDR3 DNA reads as TGTGCCAGCAGCTTAAGCACTAGCGGGAGATATACGCAGTATTTT.

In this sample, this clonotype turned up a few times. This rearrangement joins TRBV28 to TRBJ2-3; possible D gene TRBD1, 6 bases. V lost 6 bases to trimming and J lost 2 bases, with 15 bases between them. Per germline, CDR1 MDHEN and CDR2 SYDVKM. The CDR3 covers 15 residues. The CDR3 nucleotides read TGTGCCAGCAGGTCCTTAGGGGGACCCACAGATACGCAGTATTTT. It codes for CASRSLGGPTDTQYF.

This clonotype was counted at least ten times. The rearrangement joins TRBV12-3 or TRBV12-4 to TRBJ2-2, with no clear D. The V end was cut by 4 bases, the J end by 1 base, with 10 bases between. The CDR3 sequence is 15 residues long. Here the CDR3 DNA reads TGTGCCAGCAGTTATTACACCTGGAACACCGGGGAGCTGTTTTTT. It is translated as CASSYYTWNTGELFF.

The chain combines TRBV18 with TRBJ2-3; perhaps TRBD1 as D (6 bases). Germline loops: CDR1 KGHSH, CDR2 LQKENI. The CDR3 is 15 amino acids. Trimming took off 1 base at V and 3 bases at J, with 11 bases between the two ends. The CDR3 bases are TGTGCCAGCTCACCACAGCCTCAGGGGACAGATACGCAGTATTTT. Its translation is CASSPQPQGTDTQYF.

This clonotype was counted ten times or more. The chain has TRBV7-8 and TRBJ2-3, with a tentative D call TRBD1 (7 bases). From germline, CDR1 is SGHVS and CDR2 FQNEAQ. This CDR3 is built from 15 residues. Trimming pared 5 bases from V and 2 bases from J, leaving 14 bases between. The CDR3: CASSPRGANTDTQYF. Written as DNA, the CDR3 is TGTGCCAGCAGCCCCAGGGGGGCGAACACAGATACGCAGTATTTT.

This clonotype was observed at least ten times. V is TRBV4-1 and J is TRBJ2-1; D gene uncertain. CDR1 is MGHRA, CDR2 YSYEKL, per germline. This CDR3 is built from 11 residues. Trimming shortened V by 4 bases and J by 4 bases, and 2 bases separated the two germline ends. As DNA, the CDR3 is TGCGCCAGCAGCCGGTACAATGAGCAGTTCTTC. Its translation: CASSRYNEQFF.

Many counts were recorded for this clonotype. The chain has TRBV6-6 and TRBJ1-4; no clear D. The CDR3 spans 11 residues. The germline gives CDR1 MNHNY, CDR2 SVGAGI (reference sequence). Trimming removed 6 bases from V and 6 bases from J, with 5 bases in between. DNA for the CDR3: TGTGCCAGCAGGTCGGATGAAAAACTGTTTTTT. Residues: CASRSDEKLFF.

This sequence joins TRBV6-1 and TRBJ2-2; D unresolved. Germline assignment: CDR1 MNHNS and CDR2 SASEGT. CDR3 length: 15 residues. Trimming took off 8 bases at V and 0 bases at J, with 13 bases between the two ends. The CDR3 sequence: CASGTDITNTGELFF. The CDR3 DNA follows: TGTGCCAGCGGAACCGATATCACGAACACCGGGGAGCTGTTTTTT.

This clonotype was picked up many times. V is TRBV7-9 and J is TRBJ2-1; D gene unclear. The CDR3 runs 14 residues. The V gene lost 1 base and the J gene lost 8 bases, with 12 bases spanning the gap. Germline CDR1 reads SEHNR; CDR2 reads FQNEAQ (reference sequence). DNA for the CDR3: TGTGCCAGCAGCTTAGTTAGTCTGTACGATGAGCAGTTCTTC. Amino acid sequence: CASSLVSLYDEQFF.

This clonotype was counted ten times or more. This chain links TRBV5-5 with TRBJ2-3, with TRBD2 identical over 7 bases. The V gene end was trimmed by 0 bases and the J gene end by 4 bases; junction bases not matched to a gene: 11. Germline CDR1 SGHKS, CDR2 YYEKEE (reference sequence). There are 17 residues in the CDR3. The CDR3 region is CASSLGVLAAGSDTQYF. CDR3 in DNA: TGTGCCAGCAGCTTGGGAGTCCTGGCAGCGGGATCAGATACGCAGTATTTT.

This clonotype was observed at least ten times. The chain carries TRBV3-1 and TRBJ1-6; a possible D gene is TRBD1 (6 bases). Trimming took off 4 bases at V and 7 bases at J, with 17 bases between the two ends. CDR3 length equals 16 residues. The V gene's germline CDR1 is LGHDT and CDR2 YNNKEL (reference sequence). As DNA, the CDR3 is TGTGCCAGCAGCCCACGGGGGCTTGGCAGGAATTCACCCCTCCACTTT. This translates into CASSPRGLGRNSPLHF.

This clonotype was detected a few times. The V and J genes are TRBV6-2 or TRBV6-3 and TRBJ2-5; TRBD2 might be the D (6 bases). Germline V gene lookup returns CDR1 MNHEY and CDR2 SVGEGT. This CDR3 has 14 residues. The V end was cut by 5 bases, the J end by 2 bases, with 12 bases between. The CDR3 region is CASSGRGRQETQYF. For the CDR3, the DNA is TGTGCCAGCAGTGGGCGAGGGAGGCAAGAGACCCAGTACTTC.

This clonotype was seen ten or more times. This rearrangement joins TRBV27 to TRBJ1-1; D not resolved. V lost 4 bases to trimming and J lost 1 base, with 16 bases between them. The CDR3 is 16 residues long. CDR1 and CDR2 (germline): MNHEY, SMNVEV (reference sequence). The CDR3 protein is CASSSHALHQNTEAFF. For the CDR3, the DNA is TGTGCCAGCAGTTCCCACGCACTCCACCAGAACACTGAAGCTTTCTTT.